Reported below is one T cell receptor (beta chain). Its specificity is unknown. This sample was included in a study of PD-1 blockade in classical Hodgkin lymphoma. Findings and caveats of the study: Those starting nivolumab under 1 year post-ASCT were excluded. Before treatment, complete responders showed about the same diversity as newly diagnosed patients.

Germline CDR1 is SGDLS and CDR2 is YYNGEE. This CDR3 has 17 residues. V was shortened by 2 bases and J by 2 bases, with 19 bases between the two germline ends. No patient escaped relapse after autologous stem cell transplantation, and brentuximab vedotin exposure varied. Sequenced by immunoSEQ multiplex PCR; TCRdb stores in-frame clones only, minus some. Among about 46,000 clones listed, about three quarters were seen once. The chain couples TRBV9 to TRBJ1-2; D gene uncertain. This receptor was taken from a human donor with classical Hodgkin lymphoma. The sample consisted of peripheral blood mononuclear cells (PBMCs), taken at baseline. CDR3 DNA: TGTGCCAGCAGCGTCTGGGAGGAGGACGAGGACAACTATGGCTACACCTTC. The encoded protein is CASSVWEEDEDNYGYTF.